This T cell receptor beta chain comes out of a study of tumor-infiltrating lymphocytes in primary liver carcinoma. Overall study context: Ranging in age from 30 to 69 years, the patients were men and women. Stage T1-T3 N0M0 and a size of 4.2 to 10 cm characterized the tumors.

Production of TCR beta cDNA used around 500 ng total RNA together with a constant-region primer. Modified slightly, ARM-PCR produced TCR beta libraries over three nested multiplex PCR rounds. From the multiplex PCR reads, TCRdb called clonotypes with MiXCR, one entry per CDR3 protein. The table has 90,000 to 150,000 distinct CDR3 sequences, approximately 68% seen once; the top ten hold over 6.5%. Co-extracted RNA and DNA came from around 18-30 mg of unsorted bulk tissue. Of note for this clonotype: The junction departs from germline at one end; a sequencing error may be responsible.

This clonotype originated in a woman aged 60-70 years with primary liver carcinoma and hepatitis B virus infection. Input material: tumor-adjacent normal liver tissue.

The CDR3 coding sequence is TGTGCCAGCAGTGCTGGGGGGACGGGAGGTATATACGAGCATTACTTC. Its translation is CASSAGGTGGIYEHYF. The V call is TRBV28, the J call TRBJ2-7, with 7 bases that match TRBD2. This CDR3 spans 16 amino acids. Germline V gives CDR1 MDHEN, CDR2 SYDVKM.